The source of this TCR beta chain is a study of vaccination and CD4 T cells after COVID-19. Study-level information: Median time from second vaccine dose to sampling was 72 days (14 to 241). The peptides that stimulated the cells were overlapping spike peptides from SARS-CoV-2, HCoV-NL63, HCoV-OC43 and HCoV-229E. General observations from the study: Spike mono-reactivity was shown by 304 of 307 vaccine-specific clones in convalescent patients.

As for treatment: roughly nine-day PBMC culture with coronavirus spike peptide pools or control peptides (ViraFEST assay). Expansion of antigen-specific T cells with peptide pools by ViraFEST preceded sequencing of TCRs. This clonotype was observed once. As yet, its antigen is unknown. Mismatch with germline at one junction end may stem from a read error. The Oncomine TCR Beta short-read assay was applied to DNA of cultured CD4+ T cells. TCRdb fed the PCR reads into MiXCR, producing one record per CDR3 protein. This table has about 16,000 distinct CDR3 sequences, roughly 50% appearing once. The CDR3 is 15 amino acids.

The TCR sequence derives from a human donor who had recovered from COVID-19. The V gene is TRBV12-3 or TRBV12-4, the J gene TRBJ1-5; possibly TRBD1 for D (5 bases). The sample consisted of CD4+ T cells from blood, cultured in vitro. The CDR3 region is CAGRSSGDLYQPQHF. The CDR3 nucleotides read TGTGCCGGCAGATCCAGCGGGGACCTCTATCAGCCCCAGCATTTT.